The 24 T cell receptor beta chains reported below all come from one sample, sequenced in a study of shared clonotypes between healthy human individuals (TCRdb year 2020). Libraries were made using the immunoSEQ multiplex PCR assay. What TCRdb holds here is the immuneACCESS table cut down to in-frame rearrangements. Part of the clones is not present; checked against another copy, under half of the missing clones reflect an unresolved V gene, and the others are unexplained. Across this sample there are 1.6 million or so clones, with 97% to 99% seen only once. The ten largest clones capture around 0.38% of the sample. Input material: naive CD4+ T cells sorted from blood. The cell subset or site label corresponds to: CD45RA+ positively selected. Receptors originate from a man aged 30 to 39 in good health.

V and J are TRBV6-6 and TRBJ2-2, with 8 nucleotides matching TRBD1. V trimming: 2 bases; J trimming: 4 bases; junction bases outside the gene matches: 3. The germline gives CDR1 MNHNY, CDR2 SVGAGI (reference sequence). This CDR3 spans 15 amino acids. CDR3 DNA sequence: TGTGCCAGCAGTTACCAGGGGGCGGGCACCGGGGAGCTGTTTTTT. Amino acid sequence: CASSYQGAGTGELFF.

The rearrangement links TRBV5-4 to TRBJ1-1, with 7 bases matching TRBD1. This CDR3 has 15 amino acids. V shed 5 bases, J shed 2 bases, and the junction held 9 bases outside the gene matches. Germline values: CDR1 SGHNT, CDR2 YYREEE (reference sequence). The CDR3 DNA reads TGTGCCAGCAGGTTTGGACAGGAGATAAACACTGAAGCTTTCTTT. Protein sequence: CASRFGQEINTEAFF.

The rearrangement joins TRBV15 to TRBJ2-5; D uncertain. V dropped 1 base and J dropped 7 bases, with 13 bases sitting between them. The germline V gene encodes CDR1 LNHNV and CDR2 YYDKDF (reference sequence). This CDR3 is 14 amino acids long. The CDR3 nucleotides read TGTGCCACCAGCAGAGCCTTGGGTAAAAGGACCCAGTACTTC. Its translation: CATSRALGKRTQYF.

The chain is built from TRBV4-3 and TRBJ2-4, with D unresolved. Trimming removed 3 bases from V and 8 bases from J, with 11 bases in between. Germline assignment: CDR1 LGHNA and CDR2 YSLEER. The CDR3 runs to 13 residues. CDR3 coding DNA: TGCGCCAGCAGCCAGAGGACGGGTGACATTCAGTACTTC. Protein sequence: CASSQRTGDIQYF.

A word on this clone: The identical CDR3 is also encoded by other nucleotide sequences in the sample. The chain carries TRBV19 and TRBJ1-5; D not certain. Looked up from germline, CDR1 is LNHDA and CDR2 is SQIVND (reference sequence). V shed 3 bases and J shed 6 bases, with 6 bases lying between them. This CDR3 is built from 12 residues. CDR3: CASSIRTQPQHF. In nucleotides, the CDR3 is TGTGCCAGTAGTATTCGGACTCAGCCCCAGCATTTT.

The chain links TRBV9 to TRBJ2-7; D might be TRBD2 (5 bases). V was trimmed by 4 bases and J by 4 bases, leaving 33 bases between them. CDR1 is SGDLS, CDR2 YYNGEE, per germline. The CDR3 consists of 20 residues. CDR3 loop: CASSPEGGWGAPELTYEQYF. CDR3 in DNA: TGTGCCAGCAGCCCAGAGGGCGGGTGGGGTGCCCCGGAGCTGACTTACGAGCAGTACTTC.

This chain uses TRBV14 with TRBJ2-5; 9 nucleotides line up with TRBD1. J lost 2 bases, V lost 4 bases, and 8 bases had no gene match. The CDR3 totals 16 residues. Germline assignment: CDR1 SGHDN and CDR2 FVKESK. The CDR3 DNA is TGTGCCAGCAGCCCCCGTGGGACAGGGAGACAAGAGACCCAGTACTTC. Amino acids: CASSPRGTGRQETQYF.

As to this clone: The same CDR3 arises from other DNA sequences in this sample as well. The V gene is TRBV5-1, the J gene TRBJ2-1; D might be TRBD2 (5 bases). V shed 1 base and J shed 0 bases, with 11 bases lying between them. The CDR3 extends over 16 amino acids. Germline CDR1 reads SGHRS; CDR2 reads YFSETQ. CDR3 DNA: TGCGCCAGCAGCTTGACGGGGATAAGCTCCTACAATGAGCAGTTCTTC. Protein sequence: CASSLTGISSYNEQFF.

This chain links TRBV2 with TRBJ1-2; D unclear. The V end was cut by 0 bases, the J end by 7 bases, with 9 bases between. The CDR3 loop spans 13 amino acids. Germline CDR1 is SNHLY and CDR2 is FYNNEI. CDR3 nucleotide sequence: TGTGCCAGCAGTGAAGCCGGGGAGGGTGGCTACACCTTC. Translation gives CASSEAGEGGYTF. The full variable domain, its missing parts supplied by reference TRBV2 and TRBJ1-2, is EPEVTQTPSHQVTQMGQEVILRCVPISNHLYFYWYRQILGQKVEFLVSFYNNEISEKSEIFDDQFSVERPDGSNFTLKIRSTKLEDSAMYFCASSEAGEGGYTFGSGTRLTVV.

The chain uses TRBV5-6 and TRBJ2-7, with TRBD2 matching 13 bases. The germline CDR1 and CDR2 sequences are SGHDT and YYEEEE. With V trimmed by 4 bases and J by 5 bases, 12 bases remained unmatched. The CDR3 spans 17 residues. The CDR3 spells CASSRGTSGNSIDEQYF. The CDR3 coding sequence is TGTGCCAGCAGCCGTGGGACTAGCGGGAATAGCATTGACGAGCAGTACTTC.

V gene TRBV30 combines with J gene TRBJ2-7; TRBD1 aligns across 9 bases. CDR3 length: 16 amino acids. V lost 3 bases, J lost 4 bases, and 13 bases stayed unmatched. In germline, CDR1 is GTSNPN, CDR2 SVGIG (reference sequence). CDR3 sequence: CAWSPPWDRDMYEQYF. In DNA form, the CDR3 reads TGTGCCTGGAGCCCTCCCTGGGACAGGGATATGTACGAGCAGTACTTC.

As DNA, the CDR3 is TGTGCCAGCAGCCCCGGGACTCCACCGATAAATGGCTACACCTTC. Translation: CASSPGTPPINGYTF. This chain connects TRBV7-2 to TRBJ1-2; possible D gene TRBD1, 5 bases. The germline CDR1 and CDR2 sequences are SGHTA and FQGNSA. V lost 5 bases and J lost 6, with 19 bases in between. The CDR3 spans 15 residues.

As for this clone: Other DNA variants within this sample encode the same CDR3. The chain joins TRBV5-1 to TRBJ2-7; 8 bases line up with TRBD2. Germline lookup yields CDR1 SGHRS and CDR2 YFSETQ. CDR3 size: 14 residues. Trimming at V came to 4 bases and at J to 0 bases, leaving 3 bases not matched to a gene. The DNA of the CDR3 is TGCGCCAGCAGCGTCACTAGCGGCTCCTACGAGCAGTACTTC. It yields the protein CASSVTSGSYEQYF.

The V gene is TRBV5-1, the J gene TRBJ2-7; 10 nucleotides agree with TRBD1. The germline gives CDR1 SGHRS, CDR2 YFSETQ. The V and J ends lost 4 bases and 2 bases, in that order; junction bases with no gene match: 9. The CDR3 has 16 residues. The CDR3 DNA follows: TGCGCCAGCAGCCAGGACAGGGGGTTTCCTACCTACGAGCAGTACTTC. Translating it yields CASSQDRGFPTYEQYF.

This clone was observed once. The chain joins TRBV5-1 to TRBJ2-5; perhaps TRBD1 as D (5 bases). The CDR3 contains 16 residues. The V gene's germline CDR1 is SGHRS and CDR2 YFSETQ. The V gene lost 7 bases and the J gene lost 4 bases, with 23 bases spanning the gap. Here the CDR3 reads CASSGGRAVLIETQYF. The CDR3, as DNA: TGCGCCAGCTCTGGCGGCAGGGCAGTTTTGATAGAGACCCAGTACTTC.

This CDR3 is CASSDKTGDGNEAFF. DNA for the CDR3: TGTGCCAGCAGTGATAAAACAGGGGACGGTAATGAAGCTTTCTTT. The rearrangement uses TRBV2 and TRBJ1-1; TRBD1 agrees at 7 bases. CDR1 and CDR2 (germline): SNHLY, FYNNEI. The CDR3 length is 15 residues. V shed 3 bases and J 7 bases; nucleotides not matched to a gene: 11.

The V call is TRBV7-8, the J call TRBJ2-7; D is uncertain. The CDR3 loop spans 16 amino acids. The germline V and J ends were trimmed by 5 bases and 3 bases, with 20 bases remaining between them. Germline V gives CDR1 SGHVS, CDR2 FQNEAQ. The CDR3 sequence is CASSLVLKAQFYEQYF. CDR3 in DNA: TGTGCCAGCAGCCTCGTACTTAAAGCACAGTTCTACGAGCAGTACTTC.

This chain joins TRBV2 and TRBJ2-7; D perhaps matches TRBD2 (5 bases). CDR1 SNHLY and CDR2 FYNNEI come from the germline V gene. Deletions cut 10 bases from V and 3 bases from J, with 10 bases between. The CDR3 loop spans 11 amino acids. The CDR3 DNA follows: TGTGCCATCCGAGGGAACTACGAGCAGTACTTC. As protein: CAIRGNYEQYF.

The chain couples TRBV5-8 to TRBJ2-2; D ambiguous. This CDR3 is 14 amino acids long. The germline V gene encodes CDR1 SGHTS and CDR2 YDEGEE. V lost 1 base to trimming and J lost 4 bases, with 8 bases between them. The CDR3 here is CASSLSWGTGELFF. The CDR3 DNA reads TGTGCCAGCAGCTTGTCCTGGGGCACCGGGGAGCTGTTTTTT.

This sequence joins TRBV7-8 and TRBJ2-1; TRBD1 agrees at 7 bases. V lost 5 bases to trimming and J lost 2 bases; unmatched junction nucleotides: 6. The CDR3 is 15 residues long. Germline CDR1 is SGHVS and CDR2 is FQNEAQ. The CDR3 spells CASSPWTGPYNEQFF. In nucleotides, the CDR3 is TGTGCCAGCAGCCCCTGGACAGGCCCCTACAATGAGCAGTTCTTC. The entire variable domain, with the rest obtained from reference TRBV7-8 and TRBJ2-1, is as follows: GAGVSQSPRYKVAKRGQDVALRCDPISGHVSLFWYQQALGQGPEFLTYFQNEAQLDKSGLPSDRFFAERPEGSVSTLKIQRTQQEDSAVYLCASSPWTGPYNEQFFGPGTRLTVL.

The CDR3 DNA is TGTGCCAGCAGCATTCCGAGGGGGCAGGGAACTGAAGCTTTCTTT. This gives the protein CASSIPRGQGTEAFF. The genes are TRBV5-4 and TRBJ1-1; 7 bases agree with TRBD1. This CDR3 spans 15 amino acids. The trim removed 4 bases at V and 5 bases at J, leaving 11 bases unmatched. Germline V gives CDR1 SGHNT, CDR2 YYREEE (reference sequence). The variable domain in full, with the rest retrieved from reference TRBV5-4 and TRBJ1-1, is ETGVTQSPTHLIKTRGQQVTLRCSSQSGHNTVSWYQQALGQGPQFIFQYYREEENGRGNFPPRFSGLQFPNYSSELNVNALELDDSALYLCASSIPRGQGTEAFFGQGTRLTVV.

CDR3 sequence (DNA): TGTGCCAGCAGTCTCTATCGGCCAAATCCCCACGAGCAGTACTTC. This encodes CASSLYRPNPHEQYF. This chain links TRBV11-2 with TRBJ2-7; no definite D call. Germline assignment: CDR1 SGHAT and CDR2 FQNNGV. With 6 bases removed from V and 5 bases from J, the gap between germline ends came to 20 bases. The CDR3 totals 15 residues.

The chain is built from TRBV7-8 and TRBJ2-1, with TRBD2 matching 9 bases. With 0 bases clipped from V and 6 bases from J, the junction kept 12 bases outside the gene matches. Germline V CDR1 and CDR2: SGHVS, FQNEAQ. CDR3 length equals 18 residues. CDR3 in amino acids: CASSLARWREGRGNEQFF. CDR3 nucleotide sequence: TGTGCCAGCAGCTTAGCGCGTTGGCGGGAGGGCCGGGGCAATGAGCAGTTCTTC.

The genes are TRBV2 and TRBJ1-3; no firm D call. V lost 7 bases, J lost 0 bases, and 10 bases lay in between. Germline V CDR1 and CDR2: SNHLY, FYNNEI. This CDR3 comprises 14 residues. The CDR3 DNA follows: TGTGCCAGCAAATCCTTCGTCTCTGGAAACACCATATATTTT. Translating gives CASKSFVSGNTIYF.